This T cell receptor beta chain stems from a study of CXCR3-negative and CXCR3-positive naive CD8 T cells. Preparation of TRB cDNA libraries relied on 5' RACE carrying UMI labels. From its re-call of the 5' RACE reads, TCRdb lists each CDR3 protein once, without DNA. The record lists tens of thousands of distinct CDR3 sequences, of which the ten most abundant hold about 1.5%. CDR3 length: 18 residues. Germline V CDR1 and CDR2: DFQATT, SNEGSKA (reference sequence). This rearrangement joins TRBV20-1 to TRBJ2-3; the TCRdb call, TRBD2, lacks DNA for checking. Material for sequencing was naive CXCR3- CD8+ T cells from blood. Subset described: CD45RO-CCR7+CD27+CD95- naive CD8+ T cells lacking CXCR3 (TNR3-). The sequence was obtained from a human donor in good health. Some clones in this sample may be carry-over from other donors' samples. Here the CDR3 reads CSALRGLAGLGDTDTQYF.